The rows below give T cell receptor beta chains drawn from one sample of a study of shared clonotypes between healthy human individuals. Profiled with immunoSEQ multiplex PCR; TCRdb holds only in-frame clones, not every one. The sample lists roughly 500,000 clones, around 78% occurring once. Sequencing was carried out using PBMCs. The receptors were gathered from a woman aged 40 to 50 in good health. Some clones in this sample may be carry-over from other donors' samples. CDR3s leave out the opening cysteine and the closing phenylalanine or tryptophan.

v_call | cdr3_aa
TRBV6-1 | ASSEAGSSYGYT
TRBV28 | ASISLDNSPLH
TRBV7-9 | ASSLALGTGISYEQY
TRBV4-2 | ASSSRTGAKNIQY
TRBV28 | ASTTLAGRYEQY
TRBV5-1 | ASSLGLAGGELF
TRBV7-9 | ASSRPTNEQF
TRBV5-1 | ASSQWTGQVGETQY
TRBV10-3 | AISATGSYNEQF
TRBV29-1 | SVYSGTGPYEQY
TRBV7-6 | ASSYGLAGSYQEIQY
TRBV5-6 | ASSLVTVGPYEQY
TRBV11-2 | ASSLRGTANEKLF
TRBV19 | ASTHGGQAISGNTIY
TRBV6-5 | ASSPGTAGNNEQF
TRBV15 | ATSRATGTEATYGQY
TRBV15 | ATSRDRGMYNEQF
TRBV28 | ASSLVQGAKGEQY
TRBV6-1 | ASSGRLTGGLTNTEAF
TRBV5-1 | AGSSQGNSGNTIY
TRBV30 | AWSRAGLNYNEQF
TRBV6-5 | ASKGLVEAF
TRBV6-5 | ASSGRLAAYNEQF
TRBV6-6 | ASSYSQGIAKNIQY
TRBV7-9 | ASSLAQGTSTEAF
TRBV12-5 | ASGLSRTSGNNEQF
TRBV25-1 | ASRDRSEQY
TRBV5-1 | ASSLHQGGDEKLF
TRBV11-2 | ASSLVTGSYGYT
TRBV5-1 | ASSSQREGTYEQY
TRBV19 | ASSIRWTGELF
TRBV10-2 | ASSDSRTSDEQY
TRBV6-5 | ASSYQPGTIQY
TRBV14 | ASSQWTSYEQF
TRBV9 | ASSYDASSYNEQF
TRBV5-5 | ASSLALTRNEQF
TRBV19 | ASSIVRDRTYGYT
TRBV9 | ASSVVPDLSGEGYEQY
TRBV5-4 | ASSLTAWSNGDREQY
TRBV11-2 | ASSLDGGLGMLDTQY
TRBV14 | ASSPRVAGTEAF
TRBV28 | ASSGNYETSVTGELF
TRBV6-6 | ASSSPGQGYTGELF
TRBV27 | ASSRAGVGAEAF
TRBV2 | ASSVRDRANVLT
TRBV5-1 | ASSLAPGQGYEQY
TRBV10-3 | AISGGQGYTGELF
TRBV6-5 | ASSYSTRAYGYT
TRBV7-2 | ASSLAGGANYEQY
TRBV6-1 | ASSVRQDYEQY
TRBV5-6 | ASSDSTKFYEQY
TRBV9 | ASSVSSGRAYEQY
TRBV11-3 | ASSPGLAGTDTQY
TRBV28 | ASGRTGISYEQY
TRBV5-1 | ASSAGTAGDYT
TRBV2 | ASSRLAGDHNEQF
TRBV21-1 | ASRRYTIRTEAF
TRBV7-8 | ASSLAGAGTEAF
TRBV27 | ASSPTRGAHNEQF